What follows are 32 T cell receptor beta chains derived from one specimen sequenced in a study of siplizumab effects on memory and regulatory T cells. Clones were sequenced by immunoSEQ multiplex PCR, and TCRdb holds only the in-frame ones, with some missing. The profile covers around 95,000 clones, with about 90% appearing a single time and 0.15% taken by the ten largest. Specimen: CD4+ T cells sorted from blood. The receptors here all came from a human donor in good health.

This clone has just a few counts. The chain is built from TRBV11-2 and TRBJ1-2; 7 bases align to TRBD1. The germline V gene has CDR1 SGHAT and CDR2 FQNNGV. With V trimmed by 3 bases and J by 8 bases, 6 bases remained unmatched. The CDR3 runs to 13 residues. The chain's CDR3 is CASSFTGEEGYTF. The CDR3 coding sequence is TGTGCCAGCAGCTTCACAGGGGAAGAAGGCTACACCTTC.

This chain links TRBV6-6 with TRBJ1-6; D uncertain. Germline V gene data show CDR1 as MNHNY and CDR2 as SVGAGI (reference sequence). V was trimmed by 2 bases and J by 8 bases, leaving 4 bases between them. CDR3 size: 12 residues. The CDR3 nucleotides read TGTGCCAGCAGTTACAGCGATTCACCCCTCCACTTT. Translating it yields CASSYSDSPLHF.

The chain has TRBV10-1 and TRBJ2-2; D unresolved. CDR3 length equals 12 residues. Germline V gene data show CDR1 as WNHNN and CDR2 as SYGVQD (reference sequence). V was shortened by 6 bases and J by 1 base, with 3 bases between the two germline ends. The chain's CDR3 is CASSLNTGELFF. DNA for the CDR3: TGCGCCAGCAGCCTGAACACCGGGGAGCTGTTTTTT.

The chain employs TRBV6-6 and TRBJ2-3, with a tentative D call TRBD1 (6 bases). The CDR3 length is 16 residues. V dropped 0 bases and J dropped 2 bases, with 12 bases sitting between them. Germline V gives CDR1 MNHNY, CDR2 SVGAGI (reference sequence). In DNA form, the CDR3 reads TGTGCCAGCAGTTACTCCGAGAGACAGGCCACAGATACGCAGTATTTT. Translation gives CASSYSERQATDTQYF.

J is TRBJ2-4 and V is TRBV2; the match to TRBD1 covers 8 bases. V lost 3 bases, J lost 6 bases, and 4 bases stayed unmatched. The germline V gene encodes CDR1 SNHLY and CDR2 FYNNEI. CDR3 length: 14 amino acids. The CDR3 sequence is CASSERTGRNIQYF. CDR3 nucleotides: TGTGCCAGCAGTGAGCGGACAGGGAGAAACATTCAGTACTTC.

This clone is a singleton in its sample. The chain joins TRBV5-1 to TRBJ1-4; D perhaps matches TRBD1 (6 bases). The CDR3 covers 14 residues. V was shortened by 5 bases and J by 4 bases, with 12 bases between the two germline ends. The germline V gene has CDR1 SGHRS and CDR2 YFSETQ. CDR3 sequence: CASRSGVFNEKLFF. The CDR3 coding sequence is TGCGCCAGCAGATCAGGGGTCTTTAATGAAAAACTGTTTTTT.

This clone has just one count. The chain joins TRBV18 to TRBJ2-1; D not resolved. Germline loops: CDR1 KGHSH, CDR2 LQKENI. The CDR3 spans 12 residues. Deletions cut 6 bases from V and 5 bases from J, with 8 bases between. DNA for the CDR3: TGTGCCAGCTCGCTTGACAACAATGAGCAGTTCTTC. Translation gives CASSLDNNEQFF.

The V gene is TRBV18, the J gene TRBJ2-7; D unresolved. Germline CDR1 is KGHSH and CDR2 is LQKENI. The CDR3 consists of 13 residues. The V and J ends lost 3 bases and 4 bases respectively, with 10 bases between them. Here the CDR3 reads CASSPAGEYEQYF. The CDR3 nucleotides read TGTGCCAGCTCACCTGCCGGAGAGTACGAGCAGTACTTC. Variable domain in full (rest from reference TRBV18 and TRBJ2-7): NAGVMQNPRHLVRRRGQEARLRCSPMKGHSHVYWYRQLPEEGLKFMVYLQKENIIDESGMPKERFSAEFPKEGPSILRIQQVVRGDSAAYFCASSPAGEYEQYFGPGTRLTVT.

The chain joins TRBV4-1 to TRBJ2-1, with 7 bases matching TRBD1. CDR1 is MGHRA and CDR2 is YSYEKL in the germline V gene. The CDR3 length is 19 residues. Trimming cost V 1 base and J 0 bases; bases outside gene matches: 12. CDR3 amino acids: CASSQGPDRFLRSYNEQFF. Written as DNA, the CDR3 is TGCGCCAGCAGCCAAGGACCGGACAGGTTTCTGCGCTCCTACAATGAGCAGTTCTTC.

V and J are TRBV5-6 and TRBJ1-1; D is perhaps TRBD1 (5 bases). Germline V lookup: CDR1 SGHDT, CDR2 YYEEEE. This CDR3 comprises 14 residues. The V end was cut by 4 bases, the J end by 10 bases, with 20 bases between. The CDR3 spells CASSPWGPPEIAFF. The CDR3 bases are TGTGCCAGCAGCCCCTGGGGCCCCCCGGAAATAGCTTTCTTT.

The chain joins TRBV7-2 to TRBJ2-3; D is ambiguous. Trimming took off 1 base at V and 1 base at J, with 6 bases between the two ends. Germline V gene sequence: CDR1 SGHTA, CDR2 FQGNSA. The CDR3 spans 14 residues. The CDR3 sequence: CASSLGLGTDTQYF. The CDR3 DNA reads as TGTGCCAGCAGCTTAGGACTCGGCACAGATACGCAGTATTTT.

The V and J genes are TRBV28 and TRBJ2-5, with a possible D match to TRBD1 (6 bases). The CDR3 spans 15 residues. The V gene's germline CDR1 is MDHEN and CDR2 SYDVKM. With 8 bases removed from V and 5 bases from J, the gap between germline ends came to 21 bases. CDR3 DNA: TGTGCCAGCGCTCCACCCAGGGGACGTAGGGAGACCCAGTACTTC. Translation gives CASAPPRGRRETQYF.

The rearrangement links TRBV7-2 to TRBJ2-3, with 7 bases fitting TRBD2. This CDR3 contains 15 residues. After removal of 1 base from V and 0 bases from J, the junction contained 1 base not matched to a gene. CDR1 is SGHTA and CDR2 is FQGNSA in the germline V gene. The CDR3 nucleotides read TGTGCCAGCAGCTTAGTGCGGGGGAGCACAGATACGCAGTATTTT. Residues: CASSLVRGSTDTQYF.

This clone was observed a few times. The V call is TRBV30, the J call TRBJ1-4, with no clear D. This CDR3 has 13 amino acids. CDR1 and CDR2 from the germline V gene are GTSNPN and SVGIG (reference sequence). Trimming shortened V by 5 bases and J by 4 bases, and 11 bases separated the two germline ends. CDR3 sequence (DNA): TGTGCCTGGGCCGATGGGGTTAATGAAAAACTGTTTTTT. Its protein is CAWADGVNEKLFF.

The chain carries TRBV13 and TRBJ1-2, with no clear D. V lost 5 bases to trimming and J lost 7 bases, with 8 bases between them. This CDR3 has 11 residues. Germline V gene lookup returns CDR1 PRHDT and CDR2 FYEKMQ (reference sequence). The CDR3 here is CASSPLGGYTF. The CDR3 nucleotides are TGTGCCAGCAGCCCCCTTGGTGGCTACACCTTC.

The chain uses TRBV5-5 and TRBJ1-5; D gene uncertain. The germline CDR1 and CDR2 sequences are SGHKS and YYEKEE (reference sequence). The ends were cut back, 3 bases at V and 0 bases at J, with 16 bases in the middle. This CDR3 has 17 amino acids. CDR3 sequence (DNA): TGTGCCAGCAGCTGGACCCTAAACTTTAATAGCAATCAGCCCCAGCATTTT. Translation gives CASSWTLNFNSNQPQHF.

This sequence joins TRBV5-1 and TRBJ2-1; 7 bases line up with TRBD2. Per the germline V gene, CDR1 is SGHRS and CDR2 is YFSETQ. V dropped 4 bases and J dropped 10; count of bases not matched to a gene: 8. The CDR3 loop spans 13 amino acids. The chain's CDR3 is CASSVTPSGEQFF. In nucleotides, the CDR3 is TGCGCCAGCAGCGTCACACCTAGCGGCGAGCAGTTCTTC. Combining the CDR3 with reference TRBV5-1 and TRBJ2-1 gives the whole variable domain KAGVTQTPRYLIKTRGQQVTLSCSPISGHRSVSWYQQTPGQGLQFLFEYFSETQRNKGNFPGRFSGRQFSNSRSEMNVSTLELGDSALYLCASSVTPSGEQFFGPGTRLTVL.

For the CDR3, the DNA is TGTGCCAGCTCACCAGGTTTCGCACAGCGGGAGTCCTACGAGCAGTACTTC. Translation: CASSPGFAQRESYEQYF. The chain joins TRBV18 to TRBJ2-7, with TRBD2 identical over 8 bases. V shed 2 bases, J shed 1 base, and the junction held 10 bases outside the gene matches. This CDR3 comprises 17 residues. Per germline, CDR1 KGHSH and CDR2 LQKENI.

The chain combines TRBV2 with TRBJ1-6, with D unresolved. Trimming left V 6 bases short and J 7 bases short, with 7 bases between. Per germline, CDR1 SNHLY and CDR2 FYNNEI. This CDR3 is built from 12 residues. The CDR3 bases are TGTGCCAGCAGCCCCAGCAATTCACCCCTCCACTTT. Translating gives CASSPSNSPLHF. Drawing the rest from reference TRBV2 and TRBJ1-6, the complete variable domain is EPEVTQTPSHQVTQMGQEVILRCVPISNHLYFYWYRQILGQKVEFLVSFYNNEISEKSEIFDDQFSVERPDGSNFTLKIRSTKLEDSAMYFCASSPSNSPLHFGNGTRLTVT.

V usage is TRBV7-2 and J usage is TRBJ2-2; unclear D gene. V was shortened by 2 bases and J by 2 bases, with 15 bases between the two germline ends. CDR1 and CDR2 from the germline V gene are SGHTA and FQGNSA. The CDR3 loop spans 17 amino acids. The CDR3 region is CASSLISGSSNTGELFF. In DNA, the CDR3 is TGTGCCAGCAGCTTAATATCGGGCAGTTCCAACACCGGGGAGCTGTTTTTT.

V usage is TRBV9 and J usage is TRBJ2-1; the match to TRBD1 covers 8 bases. The germline V gene has CDR1 SGDLS and CDR2 YYNGEE. The CDR3 consists of 15 residues. The V and J ends lost 0 bases and 7 bases, in that order; junction bases with no gene match: 6. The CDR3: CASSVGQGQWNEQFF. The CDR3 DNA is TGTGCCAGCAGCGTAGGACAGGGGCAGTGGAATGAGCAGTTCTTC.

V gene TRBV20-1 combines with J gene TRBJ2-1; D gene unclear. This CDR3 contains 10 residues. Germline-derived CDR1 and CDR2 are DFQATT and SNEGSKA (reference sequence). V was cut by 5 bases and J by 5 bases, with 4 bases left in between. This CDR3 is CSALNNEQFF. DNA for the CDR3: TGCAGTGCTCTGAACAATGAGCAGTTCTTC.

As regards this clone: At the DNA level, this CDR3 is encoded by other sequences in the same sample as well. The J gene is TRBJ2-7, the V gene TRBV28; TRBD2 matches 12 bases. Germline V CDR1 and CDR2: MDHEN, SYDVKM. V lost 5 bases and J lost 2; bases outside the gene matches: 4. The CDR3 is 15 amino acids. CDR3 sequence reads: CASSPGLAGTYEQYF. In DNA form, the CDR3 reads TGTGCCAGCAGTCCCGGACTAGCGGGGACCTACGAGCAGTACTTC.

This chain connects TRBV28 to TRBJ1-1, with D unclear. V was trimmed by 4 bases and J by 2 bases, leaving 14 bases between them. Germline loops: CDR1 MDHEN, CDR2 SYDVKM. The CDR3 has 15 amino acids. The CDR3 region has the DNA TGTGCCAGCAGTTCTCCCTCAAATCCTAACACTGAAGCTTTCTTT. Its translation: CASSSPSNPNTEAFF. Variable domain in full (rest from reference TRBV28 and TRBJ1-1): DVKVTQSSRYLVKRTGEKVFLECVQDMDHENMFWYRQDPGLGLRLIYFSYDVKMKEKGDIPEGYSVSREKKERFSLILESASTNQTSMYLCASSSPSNPNTEAFFGQGTRLTVV.

V gene TRBV5-1 combines with J gene TRBJ2-5, with 12 bases lining up with TRBD2. After removal of 4 bases from V and 4 bases from J, the junction contained 8 bases not matched to a gene. CDR3 length equals 16 residues. Germline V gene lookup returns CDR1 SGHRS and CDR2 YFSETQ. CDR3 bases: TGCGCCAGCAGCCCGCACTTACTAGCGGGGGGAGAGACCCAGTACTTC. Translating it yields CASSPHLLAGGETQYF.

This clone occurred once. This chain connects TRBV14 to TRBJ1-5; TRBD1 matches 11 bases. The germline V gene encodes CDR1 SGHDN and CDR2 FVKESK. Trimming cost V 3 bases and J 6 bases; bases outside gene matches: 7. The CDR3 is 16 residues long. CDR3 residues: CASSHKPGQGGQPQHF. The CDR3 DNA follows: TGTGCCAGCAGCCATAAACCGGGACAGGGGGGTCAGCCCCAGCATTTT.

V is TRBV5-4 and J is TRBJ2-5, with a tentative D call TRBD2 (7 bases). Trimming pared 4 bases from V and 5 bases from J, leaving 15 bases between. Looked up from germline, CDR1 is SGHNT and CDR2 is YYREEE (reference sequence). The length of the CDR3 is 14 residues. The CDR3 sequence is CASSSSGGQETQYF. The CDR3 DNA follows: TGTGCCAGCAGCAGCTCGGGGGGCCAGGAGACCCAGTACTTC.

This clone was seen just once. V is TRBV7-3 and J is TRBJ2-3; D ambiguous. The CDR3 contains 12 residues. Trimming cost V 1 base and J 4 bases, with 3 bases left between them. Per the germline V gene, CDR1 is SGHTA and CDR2 is FQGTGA. DNA of the CDR3: TGTGCCAGCAGCTTAATGGCAGATACGCAGTATTTT. Amino acids: CASSLMADTQYF.

The chain links TRBV6-5 to TRBJ1-1; 8 bases fit TRBD1. Germline lookup yields CDR1 MNHEY and CDR2 SVGAGI. The CDR3 has 14 amino acids. The trim removed 2 bases at V and 6 bases at J, leaving 5 bases unmatched. The CDR3 nucleotides are TGTGCCAGCAGTTACAACAGGGGGGGATCTGAAGCTTTCTTT. It encodes CASSYNRGGSEAFF.

CDR3 in DNA: TGTGCCAGTAGGGAGACAGGGCCGAGCAATCAGCCCCAGCATTTT. Protein sequence: CASRETGPSNQPQHF. This sequence joins TRBV19 and TRBJ1-5; 7 bases map to TRBD1. Trimming removed 6 bases from V and 1 base from J; junction bases left unmatched: 6. Germline V gives CDR1 LNHDA, CDR2 SQIVND (reference sequence). The CDR3 has 15 amino acids.

This clone was observed a handful of times. The J gene is TRBJ2-1, the V gene TRBV19; 9 positions agree with TRBD2. The J segment lost 3 bases and the V segment lost 7 bases, leaving 4 bases of the junction unmatched. Germline V lookup: CDR1 LNHDA, CDR2 SQIVND (reference sequence). This CDR3 has 14 amino acids. The DNA for the CDR3 is TGTGCCAGTAATACAGCGGGGGGCTACAATGAGCAGTTCTTC. Protein sequence: CASNTAGGYNEQFF.

This clone was detected a few times. The chain employs TRBV6-5 and TRBJ2-1; TRBD2 aligns across 7 bases. Germline V lookup: CDR1 MNHEY, CDR2 SVGAGI. This CDR3 is built from 15 residues. Trimming at V came to 0 bases and at J to 7 bases, leaving 6 bases not matched to a gene. CDR3 sequence reads: CASSYSWGGVNEQFF. The CDR3 region has the DNA TGTGCCAGCAGTTACTCCTGGGGGGGGGTGAATGAGCAGTTCTTC.